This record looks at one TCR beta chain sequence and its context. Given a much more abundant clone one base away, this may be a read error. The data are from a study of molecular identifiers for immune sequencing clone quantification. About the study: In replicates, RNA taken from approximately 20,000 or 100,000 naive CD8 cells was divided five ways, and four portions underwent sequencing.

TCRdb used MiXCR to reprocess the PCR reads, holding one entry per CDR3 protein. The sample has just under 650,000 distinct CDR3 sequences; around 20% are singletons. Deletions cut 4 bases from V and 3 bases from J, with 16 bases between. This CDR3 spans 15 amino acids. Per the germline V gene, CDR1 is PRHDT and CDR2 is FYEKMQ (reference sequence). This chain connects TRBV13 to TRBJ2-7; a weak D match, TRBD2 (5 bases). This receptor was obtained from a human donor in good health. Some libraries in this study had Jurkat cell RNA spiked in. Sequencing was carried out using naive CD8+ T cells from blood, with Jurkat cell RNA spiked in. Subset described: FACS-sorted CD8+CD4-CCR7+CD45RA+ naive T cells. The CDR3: CASSSTTSGSYEQYF. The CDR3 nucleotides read TGTGCCAGCAGCTCAACCACTAGTGGGAGCTACGAGCAGTACTTC.